One sample yielded the 21 T cell receptor beta chains listed below, sequenced in a study of OX40 agonist ivuxolimab in advanced cancers. TCRdb's table, derived via immunoSEQ multiplex PCR, lists solely in-frame clones and lacks some. The data show some 19,000 clones, more than 80% seen once. The sample in question was CD4+ or CD8+ T cells sorted from blood, obtained in a trial of the OX40 agonist ivuxolimab. All receptors come from an adult with an advanced solid tumor such as melanoma, head and neck, liver or kidney cancer.

The rearrangement links TRBV13 to TRBJ2-1; 12 bases match TRBD2. The junction had 5 bases not matched to a gene; V was cut back by 5 bases and J by 0 bases. The germline V gene encodes CDR1 PRHDT and CDR2 FYEKMQ (reference sequence). The CDR3 consists of 17 residues. In DNA form, the CDR3 reads TGTGCCAGCAGCCAGACTAGCGGGGGTTACTCCTACAATGAGCAGTTCTTC. This sequence encodes CASSQTSGGYSYNEQFF. The complete variable domain, with remaining parts taken from reference TRBV13 and TRBJ2-1, reads AAGVIQSPRHLIKEKRETATLKCYPIPRHDTVYWYQQGPGQDPQFLISFYEKMQSDKGSIPDRFSAQQFSDYHSELNMSSLELGDSALYFCASSQTSGGYSYNEQFFGPGTRLTVL.

The chain is built from TRBV27 and TRBJ1-5; possible D gene TRBD1, 5 bases. Germline lookup yields CDR1 MNHEY and CDR2 SMNVEV (reference sequence). The CDR3 is 14 amino acids. Trimming stripped 2 bases from V and 6 bases from J, with 11 bases between. CDR3 nucleotides: TGTGCCAGCAGTTTAAGTGGGGGGTTTCAGCCCCAGCATTTT. Residues: CASSLSGGFQPQHF.

This rearrangement joins TRBV6-5 to TRBJ1-2; TRBD1 might be the D (5 bases). From germline, CDR1 is MNHEY and CDR2 SVGAGI. The CDR3 loop spans 14 amino acids. Trimming took 1 base from V and 8 from J, leaving 14 bases between them. Written as DNA, the CDR3 is TGTGCCAGCAGTTACTGGGACGGTTCGAAGGGCTACACCTTC. Its translation is CASSYWDGSKGYTF.

On this clone itself: A far larger clone differs by one base, so this is likely a read error. This chain links TRBV1 with TRBJ2-7. TRBV1 is a pseudogene locus. CDR3 length equals 16 residues. The CDR3 DNA follows: TGCACCAGCAGCCAAACCACCCGAGACCCACCAACAGAGCAGTACTTC. Its protein is CTSSQTTRDPPTEQYF.

This rearrangement joins TRBV9 to TRBJ2-7; 11 bases map to TRBD1. Germline values: CDR1 SGDLS, CDR2 YYNGEE. The J segment lost 3 bases and the V segment lost 3 bases, leaving 2 bases of the junction unmatched. The CDR3 is made up of 14 amino acids. The DNA for the CDR3 is TGTGCCAGCAGCGGGGGACAGGGGGACTACGAGCAGTACTTC. This codes for CASSGGQGDYEQYF.

This clone was counted once. This rearrangement joins TRBV28 to TRBJ2-7, with no clear D. V was pared by 3 bases and J by 3 bases, with 18 bases between. CDR3 length: 16 residues. CDR1 is MDHEN and CDR2 is SYDVKM in the germline V gene. The CDR3, as DNA: TGTGCCAGCAGTTTGGCTACCATGGGCCCCAACTACGAGCAGTACTTC. Its protein is CASSLATMGPNYEQYF. The variable domain in full, completed from reference TRBV28 and TRBJ2-7, reads DVKVTQSSRYLVKRTGEKVFLECVQDMDHENMFWYRQDPGLGLRLIYFSYDVKMKEKGDIPEGYSVSREKKERFSLILESASTNQTSMYLCASSLATMGPNYEQYFGPGTRLTVT.

The chain employs TRBV9 and TRBJ2-7; perhaps D is TRBD1 or TRBD2 (6 bases each). The CDR3 totals 16 residues. Germline CDR1 is SGDLS and CDR2 is YYNGEE. Between the trimmed V and J ends, which lost 4 bases and 0 bases, there was a span of 17 bases. The CDR3 nucleotides are TGTGCCAGCAGCCCCATAGGGGGGACGGCCTCCTACGAGCAGTACTTC. Protein: CASSPIGGTASYEQYF.

V and J are TRBV7-9 and TRBJ1-2, with no clear D. V was pared by 1 base and J by 5 bases, with 14 bases between. CDR3 length equals 15 residues. Germline CDR1 SEHNR, CDR2 FQNEAQ (reference sequence). Written as DNA, the CDR3 is TGTGCCAGCAGCTTAGGGGTGGGAAGCGATTATGGCTACACCTTC. It yields the protein CASSLGVGSDYGYTF. The entire variable domain, with the rest obtained from reference TRBV7-9 and TRBJ1-2, is as follows: DTGVSQNPRHKITKRGQNVTFRCDPISEHNRLYWYRQTLGQGPEFLTYFQNEAQLEKSRLLSDRFSAERPKGSFSTLEIQRTEQGDSAMYLCASSLGVGSDYGYTFGSGTRLTVV.

This chain joins TRBV11-2 and TRBJ2-7; a possible D gene is TRBD2 (7 bases). The germline gives CDR1 SGHAT, CDR2 FQNNGV. V lost 0 bases and J lost 3, with 12 bases in between. CDR3 length: 15 amino acids. Here the CDR3 reads CASSLDPGGRYEQYF. The CDR3 coding sequence is TGTGCCAGCAGCTTAGACCCCGGGGGGCGCTACGAGCAGTACTTC.

The gene calls are TRBV23-1 and TRBJ2-5; no clear D gene. TRBV23-1 is flagged as an ORF with uncertain function. V shed 0 bases and J shed 6 bases, with 8 bases lying between them. There are 13 residues in the CDR3. The CDR3 reads CASSQSAAKTQYF. CDR3 sequence (DNA): TGCGCCAGCAGTCAATCGGCGGCTAAGACCCAGTACTTC.

CDR3 region: CASSGTAYEQYF. The CDR3 DNA sequence: TGTGCCAGCAGCGGAACCGCCTACGAGCAGTACTTC. The chain is built from TRBV7-9 and TRBJ2-7; D call uncertain. Trimming stripped 5 bases from V and 2 bases from J, with 7 bases between. Germline CDR1 and CDR2: SEHNR and FQNEAQ (reference sequence). This CDR3 is built from 12 residues.

The V gene is TRBV29-1, the J gene TRBJ2-1; perhaps TRBD1 as D (5 bases). V lost 3 bases and J lost 5, with 17 bases in between. This CDR3 region has 15 residues. Germline values: CDR1 SQVTM, CDR2 ANQGSEA. DNA for the CDR3: TGCAGCGTTGAGAGTGTATCGACAGAGAACAATGAGCAGTTCTTC. Amino acid sequence: CSVESVSTENNEQFF.

The rearrangement uses TRBV9 and TRBJ1-4, with D possibly TRBD1 on 5 matching bases. Germline CDR1 reads SGDLS; CDR2 reads YYNGEE. Trimming pared 2 bases from V and 8 bases from J, leaving 16 bases between. This CDR3 is 15 amino acids long. CDR3 DNA sequence: TGTGCCAGCAGCGTGGGGGAGGGGATAAACGAAAAACTGTTTTTT. Protein product: CASSVGEGINEKLFF.

The chain couples TRBV4-1 to TRBJ2-7; D perhaps matches TRBD1 (6 bases). The CDR3 is 15 residues long. Germline CDR1 is MGHRA and CDR2 is YSYEKL. V was shortened by 4 bases and J by 2 bases, with 15 bases between the two germline ends. The DNA for the CDR3 is TGCGCCAGCAGCCCCTCGACAGGTAGAACCTACGAGCAGTACTTC. Its translation: CASSPSTGRTYEQYF.

This clone was counted a few times. The chain employs TRBV19 and TRBJ1-2; D is perhaps TRBD1 (6 bases). The V gene's germline CDR1 is LNHDA and CDR2 SQIVND (reference sequence). V dropped 7 bases and J dropped 1 base, with 16 bases sitting between them. The CDR3 has 15 residues. Written as DNA, the CDR3 is TGTGCCAGTACAGACCGGGACATGCTTAACTATGGCTACACCTTC. It encodes CASTDRDMLNYGYTF.

The rearrangement links TRBV2 to TRBJ2-3; D uncertain. Between the trimmed V and J ends, which lost 2 bases and 6 bases, there was a span of 15 bases. CDR3 length: 15 amino acids. Germline V lookup: CDR1 SNHLY, CDR2 FYNNEI. CDR3: CASSERNFWGDTQYF. CDR3 nucleotides: TGTGCCAGCAGTGAAAGGAATTTCTGGGGTGATACGCAGTATTTT.

The rearrangement joins TRBV28 to TRBJ1-5; D gene ambiguous. This CDR3 is built from 14 residues. The V and J ends lost 10 bases and 0 bases respectively, with 13 bases between them. The germline V gene encodes CDR1 MDHEN and CDR2 SYDVKM. CDR3 nucleotide sequence: TGTGCCACCAAACGACCTGATAGCAATCAGCCCCAGCATTTT. Amino acid sequence: CATKRPDSNQPQHF.

This clone was recorded only once. The chain recombines TRBV11-2 with TRBJ2-1, with D unclear. The CDR3 spans 15 residues. With 1 base removed from V and 4 bases from J, the gap between germline ends came to 11 bases. The germline CDR1 and CDR2 sequences are SGHAT and FQNNGV. CDR3 DNA sequence: TGTGCCAGCAGCTTAGTTATGGGAATATACAATGAGCAGTTCTTC. Translating gives CASSLVMGIYNEQFF.

A single count supports this clone. The genes are TRBV5-5 and TRBJ1-3; the D gene is possibly TRBD1 (6 bases). The CDR3 has 17 amino acids. Per the germline V gene, CDR1 is SGHKS and CDR2 is YYEKEE (reference sequence). V lost 3 bases and J 0 bases, leaving 16 bases between the germline ends. CDR3 nucleotides: TGTGCCAGCAGCTGGGAGAGGACAGCGAGCTCTGGAAACACCATATATTTT. It encodes CASSWERTASSGNTIYF.

V is TRBV7-3 and J is TRBJ2-1; a possible D gene is TRBD1 (5 bases). This CDR3 is 17 amino acids long. Trimming stripped 5 bases from V and 8 bases from J, with 25 bases between. Germline V gene sequence: CDR1 SGHTA, CDR2 FQGTGA. The CDR3 nucleotides are TGTGCCAGCAGCCGCGGACCCCCCAGGGCAGGGTACCATGAGCAGTTCTTC. It codes for CASSRGPPRAGYHEQFF.

The chain combines TRBV11-1 with TRBJ2-5; no definite D call. The CDR3 has 12 residues. CDR1 SGHAT and CDR2 FQDESV come from the germline V gene (reference sequence). V lost 3 bases and J 3 bases, leaving 5 bases between the germline ends. The chain's CDR3 is CASSFLEETQYF. The CDR3 DNA reads as TGTGCCAGCAGCTTTTTGGAAGAGACCCAGTACTTC.